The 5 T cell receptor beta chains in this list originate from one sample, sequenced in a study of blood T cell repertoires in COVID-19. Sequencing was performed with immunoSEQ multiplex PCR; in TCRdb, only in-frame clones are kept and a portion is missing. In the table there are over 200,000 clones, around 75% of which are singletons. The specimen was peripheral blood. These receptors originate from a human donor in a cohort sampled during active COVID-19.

CDR3: CASSFTGTGISYEQYF. In DNA form, the CDR3 reads TGCGCCAGCAGCTTTACCGGGACAGGAATTTCCTACGAGCAGTACTTC. The chain employs TRBV5-1 and TRBJ2-7; 8 nucleotides match TRBD1. V lost 2 bases to trimming and J lost 1 base; unmatched junction nucleotides: 8. Germline lookup yields CDR1 SGHRS and CDR2 YFSETQ. This CDR3 region has 16 residues.

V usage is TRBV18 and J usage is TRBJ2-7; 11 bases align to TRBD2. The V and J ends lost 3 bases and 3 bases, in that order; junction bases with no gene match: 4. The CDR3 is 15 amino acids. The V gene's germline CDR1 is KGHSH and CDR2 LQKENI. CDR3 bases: TGTGCCAGCTCACCTAGACTAGCGGGAATCTACGAGCAGTACTTC. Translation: CASSPRLAGIYEQYF.

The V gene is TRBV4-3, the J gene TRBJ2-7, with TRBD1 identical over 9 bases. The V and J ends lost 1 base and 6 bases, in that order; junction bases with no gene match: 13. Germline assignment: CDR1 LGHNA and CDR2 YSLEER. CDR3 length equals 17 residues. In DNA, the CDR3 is TGCGCCAGCAGCCAAGCAGTGGGGACAGGGTCCTTATCCGAGCAGTACTTC. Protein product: CASSQAVGTGSLSEQYF.

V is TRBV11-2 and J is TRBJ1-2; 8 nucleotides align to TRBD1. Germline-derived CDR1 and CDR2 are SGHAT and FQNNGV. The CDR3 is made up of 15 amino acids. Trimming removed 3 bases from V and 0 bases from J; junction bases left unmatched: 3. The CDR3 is CASSFYRGTNYGYTF. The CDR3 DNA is TGTGCCAGCAGCTTTTACAGGGGGACTAACTATGGCTACACCTTC.

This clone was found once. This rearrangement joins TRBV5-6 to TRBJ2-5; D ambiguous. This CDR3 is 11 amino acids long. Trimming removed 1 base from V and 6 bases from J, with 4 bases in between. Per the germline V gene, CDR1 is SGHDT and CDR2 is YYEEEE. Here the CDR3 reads CASSLSKTQYF. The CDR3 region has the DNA TGTGCCAGCAGCTTGTCAAAGACCCAGTACTTC.